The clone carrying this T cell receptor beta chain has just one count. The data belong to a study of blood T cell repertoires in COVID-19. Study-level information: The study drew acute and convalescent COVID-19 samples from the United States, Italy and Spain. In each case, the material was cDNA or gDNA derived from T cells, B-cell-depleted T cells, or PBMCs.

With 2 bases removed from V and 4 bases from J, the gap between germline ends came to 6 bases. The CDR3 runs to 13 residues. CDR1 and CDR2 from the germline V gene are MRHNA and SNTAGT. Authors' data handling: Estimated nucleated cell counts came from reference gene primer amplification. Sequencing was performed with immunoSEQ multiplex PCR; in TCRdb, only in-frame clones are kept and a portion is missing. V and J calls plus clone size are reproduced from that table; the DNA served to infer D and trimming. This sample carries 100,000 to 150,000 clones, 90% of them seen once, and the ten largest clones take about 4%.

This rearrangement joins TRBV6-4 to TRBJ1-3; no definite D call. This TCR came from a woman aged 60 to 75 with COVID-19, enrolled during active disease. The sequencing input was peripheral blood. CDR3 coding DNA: TGTGCCAGCAGTGACGGCATCGGAAACACCATATATTTT. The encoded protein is CASSDGIGNTIYF.